The 22 T cell receptor beta chains below all came from one sample that was sequenced in a study of control samples from healthy donors and cancer patients. Using immunoSEQ multiplex PCR, the repertoire was profiled, and TCRdb retains in-frame clones only, with some absent. The sample yields 6,000 or so clones, around 72% seen once. Source material: formalin-fixed, paraffin-embedded tissue. These receptors all come from a male donor with melanoma.

The chain recombines TRBV3-1 (or the pseudogene TRBV3-2) with TRBJ2-7; 12 nucleotides agree with TRBD2. Trimming at V came to 3 bases and at J to 4 bases, leaving 4 bases not matched to a gene. The CDR3 sequence is 15 residues long. Germline V gene lookup returns CDR1 LGHDT and CDR2 YNNKEL (reference sequence). CDR3 sequence (DNA): TGTGCCAGCAGCCAGACTAGCGGGGGTCTGTACGAGCAGTACTTC. Translation: CASSQTSGGLYEQYF.

The V call is TRBV6-5, the J call TRBJ2-7, with TRBD1 matching 7 bases. Trimming took 0 bases from V and 3 from J; bases not matched to a gene: 2. The CDR3 extends over 14 amino acids. Germline CDR1 MNHEY, CDR2 SVGAGI. Here the CDR3 reads CASSYSTGNYEQYF. The CDR3 DNA is TGTGCCAGCAGTTACTCGACAGGGAACTACGAGCAGTACTTC.

In this sample, this clone turned up a few times. The chain has TRBV18 and TRBJ1-1; D remains ambiguous. CDR1 KGHSH and CDR2 LQKENI come from the germline V gene. V lost 1 base and J lost 4, with 10 bases in between. The CDR3 is 14 residues long. CDR3 nucleotides: TGTGCCAGCTCACCACTTAAGGTCAGCACTGAAGCTTTCTTT. Protein: CASSPLKVSTEAFF.

This chain connects TRBV6-1 to TRBJ1-2; D perhaps matches TRBD1 (6 bases). The V end was cut by 7 bases, the J end by 5 bases, with 11 bases between. This CDR3 has 12 residues. Germline V gene data show CDR1 as MNHNS and CDR2 as SASEGT. CDR3 sequence (DNA): TGTGCCAGCAACCAAGGGGGGTATGGCTACACCTTC. This sequence encodes CASNQGGYGYTF.

The chain joins TRBV11-1 to TRBJ1-1; 9 bases align to TRBD1. The germline V gene encodes CDR1 SGHAT and CDR2 FQDESV (reference sequence). V gave up 2 bases and J gave up 4 bases; unmatched junction bases: 2. CDR3 length: 14 amino acids. CDR3 region: CASSLPTGGTEAFF. The CDR3 nucleotides read TGTGCCAGCAGCTTACCGACAGGGGGCACTGAAGCTTTCTTT.

The V and J genes are TRBV6-1 and TRBJ1-5; D gene uncertain. Germline loops: CDR1 MNHNS, CDR2 SASEGT. Trimming took off 2 bases at V and 2 bases at J, with 10 bases between the two ends. The CDR3 contains 15 residues. CDR3: CASSEFGVGNQPQHF. Here the CDR3 DNA reads TGTGCCAGCAGTGAATTTGGGGTTGGCAATCAGCCCCAGCATTTT.

The table lists this clone with a count of one. The chain links TRBV28 to TRBJ1-3; TRBD1 agrees at 7 bases. J gave up 6 bases and V 8 bases, and 10 bases lay outside the gene matches. The CDR3 has 14 residues. Germline V gene sequence: CDR1 MDHEN, CDR2 SYDVKM. Written as DNA, the CDR3 is TGTGCCAGCGCCGACAGGGTCCTTGAAAACACCATATATTTT. Translating gives CASADRVLENTIYF.

The V call is TRBV18, the J call TRBJ2-1, with 13 bases that match TRBD2. Germline CDR1 KGHSH, CDR2 LQKENI. This CDR3 has 17 amino acids. The V gene end was trimmed by 6 bases and the J gene end by 8 bases; junction bases not matched to a gene: 13. For the CDR3, the DNA is TGTGCCAGCTCGCCTATTTGGACTAGCGGGGGAAAGGATGAGCAGTTCTTC. Its protein is CASSPIWTSGGKDEQFF.

V is TRBV27 and J is TRBJ2-7; 9 bases are shared with TRBD2. Germline loops: CDR1 MNHEY, CDR2 SMNVEV (reference sequence). V was clipped by 8 bases and J by 1 base; unmatched bases: 3. The CDR3 sequence is 13 residues long. The CDR3 sequence: CASGLAGSYEQYF. The CDR3 nucleotides are TGTGCCAGCGGGCTAGCGGGATCCTACGAGCAGTACTTC.

CDR3 bases: TGTGCCAGCAGTCCCCCCTCTGGAAACACCATATATTTT. This translates into CASSPPSGNTIYF. The chain has TRBV12-3 or TRBV12-4 and TRBJ1-3; D gene uncertain. The CDR3 loop spans 13 amino acids. Trimming cost V 5 bases and J 0 bases, with 5 bases left between them.

As concerns this clone: One end of the junction is discordant with germline, which a read error may explain. This specimen includes other DNA sequences encoding the same CDR3. The V and J genes are TRBV28 and TRBJ2-7; TRBD1 matches 7 bases. Germline V gene sequence: CDR1 MDHEN, CDR2 SYDVKM. The CDR3 contains 13 residues. This chain's CDR3 is CASRRQGNNEQYF. DNA of the CDR3: TGTGCCAGCAGAAGACAGGGTAACAACGAGCAGTACTTT. The full variable domain, completed using reference TRBV28 and TRBJ2-7, is DVKVTQSSRYLVKRTGEKVFLECVQDMDHENMFWYRQDPGLGLRLIYFSYDVKMKEKGDIPEGYSVSREKKERFSLILESASTNQTSMYLCASRRQGNNEQYFGPGTRLTVT.

The chain has TRBV25-1 and TRBJ2-7; D may be TRBD1 (7 bases). Deletions cut 5 bases from V and 6 bases from J, with 11 bases between. This CDR3 is built from 12 residues. Germline V gene lookup returns CDR1 MGHDK and CDR2 SYGVNS. The CDR3: CASSSQGGEQYF. The CDR3 bases are TGTGCCAGCAGTAGTCAGGGGGGCGAGCAGTACTTC.

The chain employs TRBV5-4 and TRBJ2-2; 7 bases are shared with TRBD1. Germline loops: CDR1 SGHNT, CDR2 YYREEE (reference sequence). Losses at the gene ends were 4 bases for V and 3 bases for J; bases not matched to a gene: 3. The CDR3 contains 14 residues. The CDR3 DNA reads TGTGCCAGCAGCAGCGGACAGGACACCGGGGAGCTGTTTTTT. Protein product: CASSSGQDTGELFF.

This clone was detected once. The gene calls are TRBV19 and TRBJ2-3; no clear D. Trimming took off 4 bases at V and 2 bases at J, with 4 bases between the two ends. Germline CDR1 is LNHDA and CDR2 is SQIVND (reference sequence). The CDR3 totals 12 residues. The CDR3 reads CASSTFTDTQYF. The CDR3 DNA sequence: TGTGCCAGTAGTACCTTCACAGATACGCAGTATTTT. Looking up the rest from reference TRBV19 and TRBJ2-3 gives the full variable domain: DGGITQSPKYLFRKEGQNVTLSCEQNLNHDAMYWYRQDPGQGLRLIYYSQIVNDFQKGDIAEGYSVSREKKESFPLTVTSAQKNPTAFYLCASSTFTDTQYFGPGTRLTVL.

The V and J genes are TRBV19 and TRBJ2-2, with D hard to call. This CDR3 is 12 amino acids long. Germline-derived CDR1 and CDR2 are LNHDA and SQIVND (reference sequence). V lost 9 bases, J lost 5 bases, and 10 bases lay in between. The CDR3 DNA is TGTGCCAGCCTACTGGGGACCGGGGAGCTGTTTTTT. Its translation is CASLLGTGELFF.

This clone is termed large. The rearrangement joins TRBV6-5 to TRBJ2-1; D call uncertain. CDR1 is MNHEY and CDR2 is SVGAGI in the germline V gene. There are 15 residues in the CDR3. The V end lost 6 bases, the J end lost 8 bases, and 20 bases lay between the germline ends. The DNA for the CDR3 is TGTGCCAGCAGAAAGTTAGTAGGTCTCGCTGATGAGCAGTTCTTC. Translated, it gives CASRKLVGLADEQFF.

This clone appeared once. The rearrangement uses TRBV19 and TRBJ1-5; D gene ambiguous. CDR1 is LNHDA, CDR2 SQIVND, per germline (reference sequence). The CDR3 is 13 amino acids. V was cut by 7 bases and J by 6 bases, with 13 bases left in between. CDR3 amino acids: CASKSPPGQPQHF. The CDR3 DNA follows: TGTGCCAGTAAGTCCCCACCGGGTCAGCCCCAGCATTTT. Full variable domain (missing parts from reference TRBV19 and TRBJ1-5): DGGITQSPKYLFRKEGQNVTLSCEQNLNHDAMYWYRQDPGQGLRLIYYSQIVNDFQKGDIAEGYSVSREKKESFPLTVTSAQKNPTAFYLCASKSPPGQPQHFGDGTRLSIL.

J is TRBJ2-7 and V is TRBV9, with TRBD1 matching 9 bases. The CDR3 is 16 residues long. Germline loops: CDR1 SGDLS, CDR2 YYNGEE. V dropped 4 bases and J dropped 6; count of bases not matched to a gene: 14. In DNA, the CDR3 is TGTGCCAGCAGCTCACCTCTGGGGACAGGGACCCTCGAGCAGTACTTC. This encodes CASSSPLGTGTLEQYF. Together with reference TRBV9 and TRBJ2-7, the CDR3 gives the full variable domain: DSGVTQTPKHLITATGQRVTLRCSPRSGDLSVYWYQQSLDQGLQFLIQYYNGEERAKGNILERFSAQQFPDLHSELNLSSLELGDSALYFCASSSPLGTGTLEQYFGPGTRLTVT.

The chain is built from TRBV11-2 and TRBJ2-5, with 15 bases lining up with TRBD2. V shed 5 bases and J 5 bases; nucleotides not matched to a gene: 9. This CDR3 has 17 residues. The germline gives CDR1 SGHAT, CDR2 FQNNGV. The CDR3 protein is CASSHRTSGRAGETQYF. DNA of the CDR3: TGTGCCAGCAGCCATCGGACTAGCGGGAGGGCCGGGGAGACCCAGTACTTC.

This clone was seen a few times. CDR3 sequence: CASSWDRKTPLHF. The CDR3 DNA follows: TGTGCCAGCAGCTGGGACAGGAAGACACCCCTCCACTTT. The chain uses TRBV7-2 and TRBJ1-6, with 8 nucleotides matching TRBD1. J gave up 11 bases and V 4 bases, and 4 bases lay outside the gene matches. CDR1 is SGHTA and CDR2 is FQGNSA in the germline V gene. CDR3 length: 13 amino acids. The variable domain in full, completed from reference TRBV7-2 and TRBJ1-6, reads GAGVSQSPSNKVTEKGKDVELRCDPISGHTALYWYRQSLGQGLEFLIYFQGNSAPDKSGLPSDRFSAERTGGSVSTLTIQRTQQEDSAVYLCASSWDRKTPLHFGNGTRLTVT.

To note about this clone: Other nucleotide sequences from this sample produce the same CDR3. This chain connects TRBV9 to TRBJ2-3; 8 nucleotides line up with TRBD2. Germline V gene data show CDR1 as SGDLS and CDR2 as YYNGEE. This CDR3 contains 15 residues. J lost 1 base, V lost 4 bases, and 5 bases had no gene match. The CDR3 spells CASSTSGGRTDTQYF. The CDR3 bases are TGTGCCAGCAGCACCAGCGGGGGACGCACAGATACGCAGTATTTT.

The chain links TRBV28 to TRBJ1-5, with D unresolved. Germline loops: CDR1 MDHEN, CDR2 SYDVKM. This CDR3 comprises 16 residues. V was pared by 6 bases and J by 3 bases, with 18 bases between. The CDR3 spells CASRRGLGVNNQPQHF. Here the CDR3 DNA reads TGTGCCAGCAGACGAGGTCTCGGCGTTAACAATCAGCCCCAGCATTTT.